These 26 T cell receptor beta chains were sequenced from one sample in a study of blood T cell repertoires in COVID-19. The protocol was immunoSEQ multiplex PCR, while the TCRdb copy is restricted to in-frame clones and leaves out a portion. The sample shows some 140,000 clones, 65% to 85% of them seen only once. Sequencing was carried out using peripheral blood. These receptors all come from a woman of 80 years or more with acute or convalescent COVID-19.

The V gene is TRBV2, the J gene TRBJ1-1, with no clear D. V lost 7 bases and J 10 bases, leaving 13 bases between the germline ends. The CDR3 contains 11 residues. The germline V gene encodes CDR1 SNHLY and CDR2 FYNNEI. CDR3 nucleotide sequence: TGTGCCAGCACCGCGGGGATTGGAGCTTTCTTT. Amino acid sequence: CASTAGIGAFF.

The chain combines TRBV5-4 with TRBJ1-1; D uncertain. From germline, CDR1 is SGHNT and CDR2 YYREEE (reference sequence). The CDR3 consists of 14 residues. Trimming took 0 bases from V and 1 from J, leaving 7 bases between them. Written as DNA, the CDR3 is TGTGCCAGCAGCTTGGTCCAGGAGAACACTGAAGCTTTCTTT. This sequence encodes CASSLVQENTEAFF.

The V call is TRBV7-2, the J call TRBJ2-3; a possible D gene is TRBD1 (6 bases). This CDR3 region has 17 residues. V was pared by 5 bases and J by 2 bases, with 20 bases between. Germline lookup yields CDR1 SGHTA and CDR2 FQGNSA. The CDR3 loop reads CASSNRVGGGPTDTQYF. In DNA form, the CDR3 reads TGTGCCAGCAGCAACAGGGTTGGGGGTGGGCCCACAGATACGCAGTATTTT.

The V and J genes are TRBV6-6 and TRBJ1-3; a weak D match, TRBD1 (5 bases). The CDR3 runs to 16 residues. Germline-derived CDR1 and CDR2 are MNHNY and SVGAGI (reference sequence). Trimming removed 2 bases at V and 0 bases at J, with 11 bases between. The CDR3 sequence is CASSYGDLSSGNTIYF. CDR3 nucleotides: TGTGCCAGCAGTTACGGGGACTTAAGCTCTGGAAACACCATATATTTT.

The CDR3 reads CASRGDSPNEQFF. Written as DNA, the CDR3 is TGCGCCAGCAGGGGGGACAGCCCCAATGAGCAGTTCTTC. This rearrangement joins TRBV10-2 to TRBJ2-1; 7 bases line up with TRBD1. This CDR3 contains 13 residues. Germline V gene sequence: CDR1 WSHSY, CDR2 SAAADI. Trimming took 6 bases from V and 6 from J; bases not matched to a gene: 5.

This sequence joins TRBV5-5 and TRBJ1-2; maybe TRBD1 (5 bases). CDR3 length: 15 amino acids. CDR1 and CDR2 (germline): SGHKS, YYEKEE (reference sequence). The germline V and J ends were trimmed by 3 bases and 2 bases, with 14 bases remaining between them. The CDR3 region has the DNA TGTGCCAGCAGCTGGTCTGGGGGGGAAAACTATGGCTACACCTTC. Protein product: CASSWSGGENYGYTF.

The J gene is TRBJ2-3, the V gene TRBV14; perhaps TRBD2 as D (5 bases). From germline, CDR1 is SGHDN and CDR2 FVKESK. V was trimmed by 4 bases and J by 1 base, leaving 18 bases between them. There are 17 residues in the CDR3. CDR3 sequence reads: CASSRGRVLARTDTQYF. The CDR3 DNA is TGTGCCAGCAGCCGTGGCCGGGTTCTAGCCCGCACAGATACGCAGTATTTT.

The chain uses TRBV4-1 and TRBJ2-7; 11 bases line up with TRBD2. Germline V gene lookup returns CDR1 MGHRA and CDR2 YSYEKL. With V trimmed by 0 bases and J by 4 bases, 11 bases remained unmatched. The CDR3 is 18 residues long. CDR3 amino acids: CASSQDRHLAGGRYEQYF. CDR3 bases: TGCGCCAGCAGCCAAGATCGGCACCTAGCGGGGGGTAGGTACGAGCAGTACTTC.

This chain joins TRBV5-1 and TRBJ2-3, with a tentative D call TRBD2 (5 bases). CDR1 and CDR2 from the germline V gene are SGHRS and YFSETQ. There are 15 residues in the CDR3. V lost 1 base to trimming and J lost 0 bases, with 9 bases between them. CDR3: CASSLSGRSTDTQYF. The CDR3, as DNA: TGCGCCAGCAGCTTGTCTGGGAGAAGCACAGATACGCAGTATTTT.

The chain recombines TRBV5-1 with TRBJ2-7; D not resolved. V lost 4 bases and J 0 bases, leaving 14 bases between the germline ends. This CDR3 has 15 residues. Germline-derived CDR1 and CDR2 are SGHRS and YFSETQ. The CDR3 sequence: CASSPTGSNSYEQYF. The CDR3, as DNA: TGCGCCAGCAGCCCTACCGGGTCCAACTCCTACGAGCAGTACTTC.

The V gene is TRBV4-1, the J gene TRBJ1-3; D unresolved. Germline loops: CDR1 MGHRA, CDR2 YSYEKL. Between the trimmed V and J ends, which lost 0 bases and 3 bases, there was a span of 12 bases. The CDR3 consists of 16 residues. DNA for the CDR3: TGCGCCAGCAGCCAAGATAGTAAGCGGGTTGGAAACACCATATATTTT. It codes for CASSQDSKRVGNTIYF.

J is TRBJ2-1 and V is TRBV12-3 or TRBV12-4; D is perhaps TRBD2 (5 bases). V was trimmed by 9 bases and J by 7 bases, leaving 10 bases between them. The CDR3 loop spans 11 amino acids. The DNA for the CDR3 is TGTGCCAGTGGACGGGGAAATGAGCAGTTCTTC. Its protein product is CASGRGNEQFF.

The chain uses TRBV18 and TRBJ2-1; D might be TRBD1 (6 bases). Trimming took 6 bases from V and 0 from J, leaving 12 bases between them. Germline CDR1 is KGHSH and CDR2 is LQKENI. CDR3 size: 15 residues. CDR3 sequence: CASSWGRNSYNEQFF. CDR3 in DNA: TGTGCCAGCTCTTGGGGGCGCAACTCCTACAATGAGCAGTTCTTC.

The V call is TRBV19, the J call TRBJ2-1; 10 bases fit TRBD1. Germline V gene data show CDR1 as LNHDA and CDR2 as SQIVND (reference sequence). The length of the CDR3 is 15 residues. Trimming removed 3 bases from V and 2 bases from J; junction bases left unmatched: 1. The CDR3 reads CASSMTGGAYNEQFF. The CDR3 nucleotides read TGTGCCAGTAGTATGACAGGGGGCGCCTACAATGAGCAGTTCTTC.

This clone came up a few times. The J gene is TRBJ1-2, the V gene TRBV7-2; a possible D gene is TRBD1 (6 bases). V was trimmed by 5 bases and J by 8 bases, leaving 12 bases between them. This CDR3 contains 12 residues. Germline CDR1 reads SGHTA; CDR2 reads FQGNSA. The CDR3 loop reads CASSNFRGGYTF. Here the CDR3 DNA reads TGTGCCAGCAGCAATTTCAGGGGCGGCTACACCTTC. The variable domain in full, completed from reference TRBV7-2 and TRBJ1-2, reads GAGVSQSPSNKVTEKGKDVELRCDPISGHTALYWYRQSLGQGLEFLIYFQGNSAPDKSGLPSDRFSAERTGGSVSTLTIQRTQQEDSAVYLCASSNFRGGYTFGSGTRLTVV.

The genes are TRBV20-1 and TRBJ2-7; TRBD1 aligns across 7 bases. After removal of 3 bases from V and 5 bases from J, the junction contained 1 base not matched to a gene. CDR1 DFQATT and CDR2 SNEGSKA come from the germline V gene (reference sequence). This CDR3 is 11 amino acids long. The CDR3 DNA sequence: TGCAGTGCTAGCGACAGGGACGAGCAGTACTTC. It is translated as CSASDRDEQYF.

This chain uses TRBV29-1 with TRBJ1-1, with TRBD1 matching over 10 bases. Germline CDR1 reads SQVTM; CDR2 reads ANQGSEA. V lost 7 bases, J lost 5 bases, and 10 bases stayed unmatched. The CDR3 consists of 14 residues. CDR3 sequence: CSGLRQGAGTEAFF. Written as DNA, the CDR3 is TGCAGCGGATTACGACAGGGGGCGGGAACTGAAGCTTTCTTT.

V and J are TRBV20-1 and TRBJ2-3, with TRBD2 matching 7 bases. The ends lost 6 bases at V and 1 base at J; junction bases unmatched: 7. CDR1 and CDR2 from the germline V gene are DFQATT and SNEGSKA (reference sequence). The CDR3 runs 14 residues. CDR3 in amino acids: CSASWDYGTDTQYF. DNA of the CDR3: TGCAGTGCCAGTTGGGACTATGGCACAGATACGCAGTATTTT.

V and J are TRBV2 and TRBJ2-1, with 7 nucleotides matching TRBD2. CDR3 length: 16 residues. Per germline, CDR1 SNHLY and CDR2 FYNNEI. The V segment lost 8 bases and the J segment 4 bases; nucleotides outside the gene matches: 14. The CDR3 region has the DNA TGTGCCAGCTCCACCTCGGGGGGTGCGGGGTACAATGAGCAGTTCTTC. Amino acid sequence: CASSTSGGAGYNEQFF.

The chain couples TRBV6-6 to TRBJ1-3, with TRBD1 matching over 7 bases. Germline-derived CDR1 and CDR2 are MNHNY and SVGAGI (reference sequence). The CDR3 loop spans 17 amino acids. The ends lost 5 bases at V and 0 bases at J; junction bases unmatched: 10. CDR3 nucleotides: TGTGCCAGCAGTCCTCTGGGAAGGGGGCCCTCTGGAAACACCATATATTTT. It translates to CASSPLGRGPSGNTIYF.

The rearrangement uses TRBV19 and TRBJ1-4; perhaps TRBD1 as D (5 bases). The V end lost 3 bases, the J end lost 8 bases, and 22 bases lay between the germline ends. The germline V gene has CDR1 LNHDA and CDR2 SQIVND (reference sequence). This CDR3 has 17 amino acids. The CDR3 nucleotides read TGTGCCAGTAGTATCCAAGGGGTACCGGCGGTGGGGGAAAAACTGTTTTTT. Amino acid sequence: CASSIQGVPAVGEKLFF.

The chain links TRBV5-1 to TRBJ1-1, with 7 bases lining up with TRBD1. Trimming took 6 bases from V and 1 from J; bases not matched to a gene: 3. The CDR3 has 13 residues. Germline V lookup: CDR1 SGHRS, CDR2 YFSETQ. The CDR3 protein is CASNRQGNTEAFF. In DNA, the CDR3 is TGCGCCAGCAACCGACAGGGGAACACTGAAGCTTTCTTT.

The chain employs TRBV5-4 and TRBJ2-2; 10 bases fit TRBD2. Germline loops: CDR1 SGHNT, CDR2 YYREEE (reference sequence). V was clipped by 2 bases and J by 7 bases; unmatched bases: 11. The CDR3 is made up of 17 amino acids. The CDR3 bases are TGTGCCAGCAGCTTCTCCGTACAGCGGGAGGGGGTCGGGGAGCTGTTTTTT. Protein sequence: CASSFSVQREGVGELFF.

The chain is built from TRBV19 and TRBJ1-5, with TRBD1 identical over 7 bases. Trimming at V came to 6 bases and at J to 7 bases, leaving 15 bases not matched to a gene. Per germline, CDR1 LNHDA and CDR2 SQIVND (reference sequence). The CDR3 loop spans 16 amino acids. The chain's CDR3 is CASSSYGTDLGQPQHF. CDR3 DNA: TGTGCCAGTAGCTCGTACGGGACAGACCTGGGGCAGCCCCAGCATTTT.

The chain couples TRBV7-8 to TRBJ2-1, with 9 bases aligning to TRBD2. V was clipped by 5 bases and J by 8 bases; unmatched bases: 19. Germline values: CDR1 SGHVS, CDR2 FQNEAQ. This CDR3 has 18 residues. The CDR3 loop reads CASSSIVSGLAGRDEQFF. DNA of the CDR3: TGTGCCAGCAGCAGTATCGTAAGTGGGCTAGCGGGGAGGGATGAGCAGTTCTTC. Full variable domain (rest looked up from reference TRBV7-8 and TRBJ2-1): GAGVSQSPRYKVAKRGQDVALRCDPISGHVSLFWYQQALGQGPEFLTYFQNEAQLDKSGLPSDRFFAERPEGSVSTLKIQRTQQEDSAVYLCASSSIVSGLAGRDEQFFGPGTRLTVL.

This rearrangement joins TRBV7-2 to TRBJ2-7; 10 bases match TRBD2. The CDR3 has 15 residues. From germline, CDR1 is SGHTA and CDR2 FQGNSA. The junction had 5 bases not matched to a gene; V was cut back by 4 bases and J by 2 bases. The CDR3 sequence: CASSSGTSATYEQYF. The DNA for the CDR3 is TGTGCCAGCAGCTCTGGGACTAGCGCAACCTACGAGCAGTACTTC. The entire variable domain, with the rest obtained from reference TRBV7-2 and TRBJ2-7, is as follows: GAGVSQSPSNKVTEKGKDVELRCDPISGHTALYWYRQSLGQGLEFLIYFQGNSAPDKSGLPSDRFSAERTGGSVSTLTIQRTQQEDSAVYLCASSSGTSATYEQYFGPGTRLTVT.